Presented here are 26 T cell receptor beta chains from one specimen sequenced in a study of T cells after yellow fever vaccination. TCRdb analysed the 5' RACE reads with MiXCR anew, one entry per CDR3 protein. The profile shows 300,000 to 350,000 distinct CDR3 sequences, 3.5% to 4.5% of them singletons. Specimen: PBMCs, collected 15 days after the yellow fever booster vaccination. The receptors come from a young man who received the YFV17D yellow fever vaccine.

This clonotype was picked up many times. The J gene is TRBJ2-1, the V gene TRBV7-3; 7 nucleotides line up with TRBD2. This CDR3 has 15 amino acids. With V trimmed by 5 bases and J by 5 bases, 9 bases remained unmatched. Germline lookup yields CDR1 SGHTA and CDR2 FQGTGA. For the CDR3, the DNA is TGTGCCAGCAGCAAAAACAGCGGGGTAAACAATGAGCAGTTCTTC. Translation gives CASSKNSGVNNEQFF. Drawing the rest from reference TRBV7-3 and TRBJ2-1, the complete variable domain is GAGVSQTPSNKVTEKGKYVELRCDPISGHTALYWYRQSLGQGPEFLIYFQGTGAADDSGLPNDRFFAVRPEGSVSTLKIQRTERGDSAVYLCASSKNSGVNNEQFFGPGTRLTVL.

This clonotype was detected many times. The gene calls are TRBV5-1 and TRBJ2-3, with 12 bases fitting TRBD2. After removal of 4 bases from V and 2 bases from J, the junction contained 11 bases not matched to a gene. Germline V gives CDR1 SGHRS, CDR2 YFSETQ. The CDR3 has 18 residues. The DNA of the CDR3 is TGCGCCAGCAGCCCGGGCGGACTAGCGGGGACAACCACAGATACGCAGTATTTT. This gives the protein CASSPGGLAGTTTDTQYF. Looking up the rest from reference TRBV5-1 and TRBJ2-3 gives the full variable domain: KAGVTQTPRYLIKTRGQQVTLSCSPISGHRSVSWYQQTPGQGLQFLFEYFSETQRNKGNFPGRFSGRQFSNSRSEMNVSTLELGDSALYLCASSPGGLAGTTTDTQYFGPGTRLTVL.

This clonotype was picked up many times. This chain links TRBV4-1 with TRBJ2-5; D tentatively reads TRBD1 or TRBD2 (5 bases each). This CDR3 spans 15 amino acids. Trimming removed 4 bases at V and 10 bases at J, with 22 bases between. Germline assignment: CDR1 MGHRA and CDR2 YSYEKL. The CDR3: CASSRTRGQAGDQYF. The DNA for the CDR3 is TGCGCCAGCAGCCGGACCCGGGGCCAGGCCGGGGACCAGTACTTC.

This chain uses TRBV5-1 with TRBJ1-2; 8 nucleotides match TRBD1. V lost 4 bases and J lost 4; bases outside the gene matches: 12. CDR1 and CDR2 from the germline V gene are SGHRS and YFSETQ. CDR3 length equals 16 residues. The CDR3 loop reads CASSRTTGEEIYGYTF. The CDR3 nucleotides read TGCGCCAGCAGCCGTACGACAGGGGAAGAGATCTATGGCTACACCTTC.

The chain links TRBV4-2 to TRBJ1-2, with D uncertain. V lost 0 bases and J lost 4, with 12 bases in between. Germline V gives CDR1 LGHNA, CDR2 YNFKEQ. This CDR3 is built from 15 residues. Here the CDR3 reads CASSQEGKIFYGYTF. The CDR3 DNA follows: TGTGCCAGCAGCCAAGAGGGTAAAATATTCTATGGCTACACCTTC.

This clonotype was recorded a few times. It is unclear where the CDR3 begins or ends on the DNA, so no DNA is shown, and the CDR3 is as TCRdb lists it. The J gene is TRBJ1-1, the V gene TRBV29-1. Germline V lookup: CDR1 SQVTM, CDR2 ANQGSEA. The CDR3 numbers 13 amino acids, ends counted. CDR3 region: CSVAEGNTLLGFF.

This clonotype was counted ten times or more. The genes are TRBV7-2 and TRBJ2-5; D tentatively fits TRBD1 or TRBD2 (5 bases each). The CDR3 is 14 residues long. CDR1 is SGHTA, CDR2 FQGNSA, per germline. V was cut by 2 bases and J by 5 bases, with 12 bases left in between. The CDR3: CASSLLTREETQYF. The CDR3 nucleotides are TGTGCCAGCAGCTTACTTACCAGGGAGGAGACCCAGTACTTC.

At least ten counts were recorded for this clonotype. The rearrangement links TRBV20-1 to TRBJ2-7; weak D call: TRBD2 (5 bases). Looked up from germline, CDR1 is DFQATT and CDR2 is SNEGSKA (reference sequence). This CDR3 region has 13 residues. CDR3 sequence (DNA): TGCACTATCCTGAGGGCAGGTAGTAACGAGCAGTACTTC. As protein: CTILRAGSNEQYF.

The V and J genes are TRBV29-1 and TRBJ1-6; a weak D match, TRBD1 (6 bases). The CDR3 loop spans 15 amino acids. The V gene's germline CDR1 is SQVTM and CDR2 ANQGSEA. Trimming removed 4 bases at V and 0 bases at J, with 10 bases between. The DNA of the CDR3 is TGCAGCGTTGCAACAGGGAACTCCTATAATTCACCCCTCCACTTT. Its translation: CSVATGNSYNSPLHF.

This clonotype was seen at least ten times. This sequence joins TRBV5-1 and TRBJ1-2; TRBD1 aligns across 7 bases. Germline V lookup: CDR1 SGHRS, CDR2 YFSETQ. V lost 4 bases to trimming and J lost 7 bases; unmatched junction nucleotides: 7. This CDR3 is built from 13 residues. CDR3 coding DNA: TGCGCCAGCAGCCGTGACAGGGTGTCTGGCTACACCTTC. Encoded protein: CASSRDRVSGYTF.

This clonotype has only a few counts. This chain uses TRBV27 with TRBJ2-7; TRBD2 matches 7 bases. Germline lookup yields CDR1 MNHEY and CDR2 SMNVEV (reference sequence). J was trimmed by 6 bases and V by 3 bases; bases with no gene match: 5. This CDR3 has 13 residues. CDR3: CASSFAGEREQYF. DNA of the CDR3: TGTGCCAGCAGTTTTGCGGGGGAACGCGAGCAGTACTTC.

This clonotype was recorded a few times. This chain links TRBV7-2 with TRBJ2-1; 13 bases are a match to TRBD2. J lost 6 bases, V lost 5 bases, and 4 bases had no gene match. This CDR3 has 15 amino acids. CDR1 and CDR2 (germline): SGHTA, FQGNSA. CDR3 nucleotide sequence: TGTGCCAGCAGCGAAGGACTAGCGGGGGTCAATGAGCAGTTCTTC. Amino acid sequence: CASSEGLAGVNEQFF. Complete variable domain (other parts from reference TRBV7-2 and TRBJ2-1): GAGVSQSPSNKVTEKGKDVELRCDPISGHTALYWYRQSLGQGLEFLIYFQGNSAPDKSGLPSDRFSAERTGGSVSTLTIQRTQQEDSAVYLCASSEGLAGVNEQFFGPGTRLTVL.

The chain uses TRBV3-1 and TRBJ1-3; D uncertain. The CDR3 length is 13 residues. Between the trimmed V and J ends, which lost 3 bases and 3 bases, there was a span of 6 bases. Germline V CDR1 and CDR2: LGHDT, YNNKEL (reference sequence). Here the CDR3 DNA reads TGTGCCAGCAGCCAGGGTGGTGGAAACACCATATATTTT. Translating gives CASSQGGGNTIYF.

This clonotype was found a few times. This sequence joins TRBV11-2 and TRBJ1-4; tentative D call: TRBD1 (6 bases). CDR1 and CDR2 from the germline V gene are SGHAT and FQNNGV. The CDR3 covers 14 residues. The V and J ends lost 5 bases and 8 bases respectively, with 15 bases between them. CDR3 sequence reads: CASSHRDNEEKLFF. The CDR3 DNA reads TGTGCCAGCAGCCACCGGGACAACGAGGAAAAACTGTTTTTT.

The table lists this clonotype with many counts. This rearrangement joins TRBV6-5 to TRBJ2-1, with 8 bases lining up with TRBD1. The CDR3 covers 13 residues. CDR1 is MNHEY, CDR2 SVGAGI, per germline. Trimming removed 7 bases from V and 6 bases from J; junction bases left unmatched: 5. For the CDR3, the DNA is TGTGCCAGCAATGGACAGGGAGGCAATGAGCAGTTCTTC. Its protein is CASNGQGGNEQFF.

This clonotype was seen repeatedly, ten times or more. The chain employs TRBV12-3 or TRBV12-4 and TRBJ1-2; no clear D. V was clipped by 0 bases and J by 4 bases, with 0 bases between them. The CDR3 covers 11 residues. The CDR3 loop reads CASSLAYGYTF. The CDR3 DNA reads as TGTGCCAGCAGTTTAGCCTATGGCTACACCTTC.

The table lists this clonotype with a few counts. The chain carries TRBV4-2 and TRBJ2-1, with TRBD2 matching 11 bases. CDR1 is LGHNA and CDR2 is YNFKEQ in the germline V gene. The CDR3 loop spans 16 amino acids. Trimming at V came to 8 bases and at J to 8 bases, leaving 14 bases not matched to a gene. The CDR3 spells CASRGISGGALDEQFF. CDR3 sequence (DNA): TGTGCCAGCCGGGGGATTAGCGGGGGGGCCTTGGATGAGCAGTTCTTC.

This clonotype occurred a few times. V gene TRBV5-1 combines with J gene TRBJ1-2; the D gene is possibly TRBD1 (5 bases). Germline lookup yields CDR1 SGHRS and CDR2 YFSETQ. The CDR3 is 13 amino acids. V was cut by 0 bases and J by 4 bases, with 7 bases left in between. The CDR3 is CASSLVTGYGYTF. In DNA, the CDR3 is TGCGCCAGCAGCTTGGTTACAGGCTATGGCTACACCTTC.

This clonotype appeared a few times. The gene calls are TRBV7-9 and TRBJ2-3, with D perhaps TRBD1 or TRBD2 (6 bases each). The CDR3 is made up of 14 amino acids. Trimming took off 5 bases at V and 0 bases at J, with 9 bases between the two ends. The V gene's germline CDR1 is SEHNR and CDR2 FQNEAQ (reference sequence). This CDR3 reads CASSGGRSTDTQYF. The CDR3 coding sequence is TGTGCCAGCAGCGGGGGGCGCAGCACAGATACGCAGTATTTT.

This clonotype was counted a few times. This chain connects TRBV11-2 to TRBJ2-2; TRBD1 matches 11 bases. The CDR3 has 15 amino acids. Trimming cost V 5 bases and J 3 bases; bases outside gene matches: 2. The germline gives CDR1 SGHAT, CDR2 FQNNGV. CDR3 nucleotides: TGTGCCAGCAGCCGGGACAGGGGGTACACCGGGGAGCTGTTTTTT. Its protein is CASSRDRGYTGELFF.

This clonotype was picked up many times. This chain joins TRBV13 and TRBJ2-1; TRBD2 aligns across 10 bases. V lost 5 bases and J lost 8; bases outside the gene matches: 6. CDR1 and CDR2 from the germline V gene are PRHDT and FYEKMQ (reference sequence). This CDR3 has 14 residues. The DNA of the CDR3 is TGTGCCAGCAGCCACAGCGGGGGGGCCCATGAGCAGTTCTTC. Translating it yields CASSHSGGAHEQFF.

This clonotype was found many times. The V gene is TRBV12-3 or TRBV12-4, the J gene TRBJ2-3, with TRBD1 matching 8 bases. V was clipped by 6 bases and J by 2 bases; unmatched bases: 7. CDR3 length equals 15 residues. CDR3 in DNA: TGTGCCAGCAGCATCGGGACAGGCGACACAGATACGCAGTATTTT. Its protein is CASSIGTGDTDTQYF.

The table lists this clonotype with many counts. The gene calls are TRBV6-2 or TRBV6-3 and TRBJ1-2; D is unclear. The CDR3 spans 12 residues. Germline lookup yields CDR1 MNHEY and CDR2 SVGEGT. V shed 8 bases and J shed 4 bases, with 11 bases lying between them. The DNA of the CDR3 is TGTGCCAGCTCGGAGACCTCCTATGGCTACACCTTC. Encoded protein: CASSETSYGYTF.

This clonotype was observed a handful of times. The chain employs TRBV20-1 and TRBJ1-6, with TRBD1 matching over 10 bases. The CDR3 spans 15 residues. The V and J ends lost 5 bases and 14 bases, in that order; junction bases with no gene match: 15. CDR1 is DFQATT, CDR2 SNEGSKA, per germline (reference sequence). CDR3 loop: CSASPGTGDPIALHF. Written as DNA, the CDR3 is TGCAGTGCTTCCCCCGGGACAGGGGACCCTATAGCCCTCCACTTT.

This clonotype was counted many times. The rearrangement joins TRBV7-3 to TRBJ2-1; 7 bases agree with TRBD1. Per germline, CDR1 SGHTA and CDR2 FQGTGA. V was pared by 5 bases and J by 6 bases, with 4 bases of the junction left unmatched. The CDR3 sequence is 13 residues long. As DNA, the CDR3 is TGTGCCAGCAGCCCGGGACAGATCAATGAGCAGTTCTTC. Its protein product is CASSPGQINEQFF. The full variable domain, rest sourced from reference TRBV7-3 and TRBJ2-1, is GAGVSQTPSNKVTEKGKYVELRCDPISGHTALYWYRQSLGQGPEFLIYFQGTGAADDSGLPNDRFFAVRPEGSVSTLKIQRTERGDSAVYLCASSPGQINEQFFGPGTRLTVL.

In this sample, this clonotype turned up a few times. The V call is TRBV5-1, the J call TRBJ2-3, with D uncertain. Germline CDR1 is SGHRS and CDR2 is YFSETQ. CDR3 length equals 14 residues. Trimming stripped 2 bases from V and 2 bases from J, with 9 bases between. DNA of the CDR3: TGCGCCAGCAGCTTTCTCGCAGACACAGATACGCAGTATTTT. Protein sequence: CASSFLADTDTQYF.